This T cell receptor (beta chain) came from a study of control samples from healthy donors and cancer patients. The CDR3 runs 15 residues. The V end was cut by 1 base, the J end by 4 bases, with 11 bases between. CDR1 is SGHVS, CDR2 FNYEAQ, per germline. The protocol was immunoSEQ multiplex PCR, while the TCRdb copy is restricted to in-frame clones and leaves out a portion. The sample includes some 150,000 clones, 90% to 95% of them seen just once. The chain employs TRBV7-6 and TRBJ1-5; D possibly corresponds to TRBD1 (5 bases). This receptor was obtained from a man in his forties in good health. The material sequenced was blood. CDR3 protein: CASSLEAGVNQPQHF. In DNA, the CDR3 is TGTGCCAGCAGCTTAGAGGCGGGGGTGAATCAGCCCCAGCATTTT.